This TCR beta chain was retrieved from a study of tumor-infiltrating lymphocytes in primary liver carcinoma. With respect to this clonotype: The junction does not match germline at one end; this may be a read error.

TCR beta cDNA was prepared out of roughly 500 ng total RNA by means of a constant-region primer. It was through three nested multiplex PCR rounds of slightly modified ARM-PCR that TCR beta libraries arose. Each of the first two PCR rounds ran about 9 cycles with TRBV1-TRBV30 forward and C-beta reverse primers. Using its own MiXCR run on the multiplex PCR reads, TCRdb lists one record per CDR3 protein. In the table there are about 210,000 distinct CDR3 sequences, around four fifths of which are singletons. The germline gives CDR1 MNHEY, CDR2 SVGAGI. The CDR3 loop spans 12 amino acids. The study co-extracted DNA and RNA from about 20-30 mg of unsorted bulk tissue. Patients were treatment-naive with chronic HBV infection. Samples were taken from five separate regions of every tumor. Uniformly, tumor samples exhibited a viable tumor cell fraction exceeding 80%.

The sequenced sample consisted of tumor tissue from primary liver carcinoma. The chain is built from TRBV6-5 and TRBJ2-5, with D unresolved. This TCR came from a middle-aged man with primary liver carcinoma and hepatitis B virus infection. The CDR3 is CVSTAEWKTQYF. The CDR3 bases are TGTGTCAGCACGGCCGAATGGAAGACCCAGTACTTC.